This TCR beta chain was obtained from a study of response to subunit inactivated influenza vaccine. TCRdb passed the RT-PCR reads through MiXCR, listing each CDR3 protein once. The sample yields 600,000 to 700,000 distinct CDR3 sequences, about 15% seen once. This clonotype was observed many times. Antigen: not known. With 5 bases removed from V and 12 bases from J, the gap between germline ends came to 29 bases. CDR1 is MNHEY, CDR2 SVGEGT, per germline. The CDR3 length is 17 residues. Study-wide points: The authors offered the suggestion that each seasonal influenza vaccination recruits few new T cells.

V gene TRBV6-2 or TRBV6-3 combines with J gene TRBJ1-5, with D maybe TRBD1 (6 bases). The material sequenced was PBMCs from blood, taken approximately 15 days before vaccination. This clonotype originated in a man aged 50 or older who received an inactivated influenza vaccine. CDR3 sequence reads: CASSPPQDRSSIRNQHF. CDR3 nucleotide sequence: TGTGCCAGCAGTCCACCTCAGGACAGATCCAGCATCAGGAACCAGCATTTT.